The 23 T cell receptor beta chains below were found in one sample sequenced in a study of T cells after yellow fever vaccination. Via MiXCR, TCRdb re-called the 5' RACE reads, giving one row per CDR3 protein. The table has 300,000 or so distinct CDR3 sequences, 3% to 4.5% seen once. The sequencing here drew on PBMCs, taken 5 days after the yellow fever booster vaccination. These TCRs come from a man between 18 and 29 years old who received the YFV17D yellow fever vaccine.

This clonotype was detected only a few times. J is TRBJ1-2 and V is TRBV20-1; D might be TRBD1 (5 bases). Per germline, CDR1 DFQATT and CDR2 SNEGSKA (reference sequence). Trimming pared 1 base from V and 8 bases from J, leaving 14 bases between. The CDR3 sequence is 13 residues long. CDR3 amino acids: CSARAVGGRGYTF. In nucleotides, the CDR3 is TGCAGTGCTAGAGCGGTGGGGGGGAGAGGCTACACCTTC.

The genes are TRBV2 and TRBJ2-3; D call uncertain. This CDR3 has 11 amino acids. In germline, CDR1 is SNHLY, CDR2 FYNNEI. With 8 bases removed from V and 6 bases from J, the gap between germline ends came to 9 bases. For the CDR3, the DNA is TGTGCCAGCCGATCCGGGGATACGCAGTATTTT. This sequence encodes CASRSGDTQYF. Drawing the rest from reference TRBV2 and TRBJ2-3, the complete variable domain is EPEVTQTPSHQVTQMGQEVILRCVPISNHLYFYWYRQILGQKVEFLVSFYNNEISEKSEIFDDQFSVERPDGSNFTLKIRSTKLEDSAMYFCASRSGDTQYFGPGTRLTVL.

The rearrangement uses TRBV27 and TRBJ2-1; TRBD2 agrees at 9 bases. CDR1 MNHEY and CDR2 SMNVEV come from the germline V gene (reference sequence). With 0 bases clipped from V and 8 bases from J, the junction kept 5 bases outside the gene matches. The CDR3 spans 15 residues. The CDR3 nucleotides read TGTGCCAGCAGTTTATCCGCGGGGGGGAGGGATGAGCAGTTCTTC. Amino acids: CASSLSAGGRDEQFF.

This chain joins TRBV12-3 or TRBV12-4 and TRBJ1-5; perhaps TRBD1 as D (6 bases). V shed 7 bases and J shed 3 bases, with 10 bases lying between them. This CDR3 is built from 13 residues. CDR3 coding DNA: TGTGCCAGCACGCGGACAGTCAATCAGCCCCAGCATTTT. It yields the protein CASTRTVNQPQHF.

This chain links TRBV7-2 with TRBJ1-1; D uncertain. The CDR3 totals 15 residues. Trimming pared 3 bases from V and 3 bases from J, leaving 14 bases between. CDR1 is SGHTA and CDR2 is FQGNSA in the germline V gene. The CDR3 nucleotides are TGTGCCAGCAGCTTGACAAACACTTATTACACTGAAGCTTTCTTT. It translates to CASSLTNTYYTEAFF.

This clonotype showed up many times. V gene TRBV12-3 or TRBV12-4 combines with J gene TRBJ2-2; 7 nucleotides agree with TRBD1. CDR3 length equals 12 residues. The trim removed 1 base at V and 12 bases at J, leaving 2 bases unmatched. The CDR3 protein is CASSLGQGQLFF. The CDR3 DNA reads as TGTGCCAGCAGTTTAGGACAGGGTCAGCTGTTTTTT.

The chain carries TRBV21-1 and TRBJ1-3. TRBV21-1 is assigned pseudogene status. The CDR3 totals 16 residues. The CDR3 reads CASSPRDWSLRNTIYF. As DNA, the CDR3 is TGTGCCAGCAGCCCCCGGGACTGGTCTCTGAGAAACACCATATATTTT.

The chain has TRBV12-3 or TRBV12-4 and TRBJ2-7; 7 bases are shared with TRBD1. The V gene end was trimmed by 5 bases and the J gene end by 8 bases; junction bases not matched to a gene: 12. The CDR3 is 14 amino acids. The CDR3 DNA reads TGTGCCAGCAGTCCCGACCCGACAGGGACGAAGCAGTACTTC. Translation gives CASSPDPTGTKQYF.

A few counts support this clonotype. V and J are TRBV18 and TRBJ1-2, with D unresolved. This CDR3 region has 15 residues. Germline V CDR1 and CDR2: KGHSH, LQKENI. V was shortened by 3 bases and J by 4 bases, with 15 bases between the two germline ends. The CDR3 DNA reads TGTGCCAGCTCACCTTACACCGGGCCGCCCTATGGCTACACCTTC. Translation gives CASSPYTGPPYGYTF.

Only a few counts were recorded for this clonotype. The chain combines TRBV5-1 with TRBJ2-5; 9 bases map to TRBD1. The V and J ends lost 3 bases and 2 bases, in that order; junction bases with no gene match: 8. In germline, CDR1 is SGHRS, CDR2 YFSETQ. The length of the CDR3 is 16 residues. The CDR3 is CASSSGPGQGQETQYF. The CDR3 bases are TGCGCCAGCAGCTCGGGACCGGGACAGGGACAAGAGACCCAGTACTTC.

This clonotype was detected ten times or more. A much larger clone lies a single base off, so this may be a read error. V gene TRBV7-9 combines with J gene TRBJ1-1; TRBD1 might be the D (5 bases). With 2 bases removed from V and 8 bases from J, the gap between germline ends came to 9 bases. Germline V CDR1 and CDR2: SEHNR, FQNEAQ (reference sequence). The CDR3 has 12 amino acids. The CDR3 loop reads CASSLIRVEAFF. The CDR3 nucleotides are TGTGCCAGCAGCTTAATCAGGGTAGAAGCTTTCTTT.

This clonotype was observed at least ten times. The V call is TRBV20-1, the J call TRBJ2-5, with D perhaps matching TRBD2 (5 bases). The CDR3 has 13 residues. Germline lookup yields CDR1 DFQATT and CDR2 SNEGSKA (reference sequence). Trimming pared 5 bases from V and 5 bases from J, leaving 15 bases between. Written as DNA, the CDR3 is TGCAGTGCTCAGCTAGGAGGCGGGGAGACCCAGTACTTC. Its protein is CSAQLGGGETQYF.

There are many counts of this clonotype. The CDR3 reads CASSQPEGGNTEAFF. Here the CDR3 DNA reads TGTGCCAGCAGCCAGCCCGAAGGTGGGAACACTGAAGCTTTCTTT. The chain uses TRBV14 and TRBJ1-1; D remains unclear. The CDR3 contains 15 residues. Germline assignment: CDR1 SGHDN and CDR2 FVKESK. V lost 3 bases and J lost 1, with 12 bases in between.

Many counts were recorded for this clonotype. This chain uses TRBV18 with TRBJ2-2, with 7 bases matching TRBD1. Unmatched junction bases numbered 1, after V lost 3 bases and J lost 0 bases. In germline, CDR1 is KGHSH, CDR2 LQKENI. The CDR3 runs to 15 residues. CDR3 DNA: TGTGCCAGCTCACCCCAGGGGGCGAACACCGGGGAGCTGTTTTTT. The encoded protein is CASSPQGANTGELFF.

There are many counts of this clonotype. The rearrangement joins TRBV7-8 to TRBJ1-1; no clear D. Trimming removed 1 base at V and 4 bases at J, with 13 bases between. Germline CDR1 reads SGHVS; CDR2 reads FQNEAQ. The CDR3 consists of 15 residues. Here the CDR3 DNA reads TGTGCCAGCAGCTTAGTAGCCCCCACGGGCACTGAAGCTTTCTTT. Translation: CASSLVAPTGTEAFF.

This clonotype was observed a handful of times. The rearrangement uses TRBV7-6 and TRBJ2-2; 8 nucleotides line up with TRBD1. V shed 6 bases, J shed 4 bases, and the junction held 13 bases outside the gene matches. The CDR3 totals 17 residues. In germline, CDR1 is SGHVS, CDR2 FNYEAQ. The CDR3, as DNA: TGTGCCAGCAGAAGATCGGGACAGGCTGCGGGCACCGGGGAGCTGTTTTTT. Its translation is CASRRSGQAAGTGELFF.

The J gene is TRBJ1-2, the V gene TRBV7-9; D not certain. The CDR3 spans 12 residues. Germline V CDR1 and CDR2: SEHNR, FQNEAQ (reference sequence). V gave up 2 bases and J gave up 3 bases, with 4 bases separating them. CDR3 loop: CASSLFYYGYTF. The DNA of the CDR3 is TGTGCCAGCAGCTTATTCTACTATGGCTACACCTTC.

The chain is built from TRBV12-3 or TRBV12-4 and TRBJ1-1, with unresolved D. Trimming took off 2 bases at V and 1 base at J, with 11 bases between the two ends. This CDR3 spans 15 amino acids. The CDR3 here is CASSLYPGSNTEAFF. The CDR3 DNA reads TGTGCCAGCAGTTTATATCCGGGGTCGAACACTGAAGCTTTCTTT.

This clonotype was picked up a small number of times. The rearrangement uses TRBV5-4 and TRBJ1-3; tentative D call: TRBD1 (5 bases). V lost 0 bases to trimming and J lost 6 bases, with 10 bases between them. The CDR3 has 14 amino acids. Germline CDR1 reads SGHNT; CDR2 reads YYREEE (reference sequence). CDR3 nucleotides: TGTGCCAGCAGCTTGGGTTGGGGCGAAAACACCATATATTTT. Its protein product is CASSLGWGENTIYF.

This clonotype was detected a few times. The chain has TRBV7-9 and TRBJ2-7; D might be TRBD1 or TRBD2, each matching 5 bases. Trimming cost V 5 bases and J 0 bases, with 17 bases left between them. The length of the CDR3 is 16 residues. Germline CDR1 is SEHNR and CDR2 is FQNEAQ (reference sequence). As DNA, the CDR3 is TGTGCCAGCAGCCAGCCTCAGGTCGGGGCCTCCTACGAGCAGTACTTC. Its translation: CASSQPQVGASYEQYF.

This clonotype was counted at least ten times. This chain joins TRBV7-9 and TRBJ2-7; 9 positions agree with TRBD1. The CDR3 contains 15 residues. Per the germline V gene, CDR1 is SEHNR and CDR2 is FQNEAQ (reference sequence). Trimming took 3 bases from V and 1 from J; bases not matched to a gene: 4. The CDR3 here is CASSFSGQGSYEQYV. In nucleotides, the CDR3 is TGTGCCAGCAGCTTCTCGGGACAGGGATCCTACGAGCAGTACGTC.

This clonotype was observed a handful of times. The chain employs TRBV20-1 and TRBJ2-3; a weak D match, TRBD2 (7 bases). CDR1 is DFQATT, CDR2 SNEGSKA, per germline (reference sequence). Trimming took 0 bases from V and 1 from J, leaving 11 bases between them. The CDR3 has 15 amino acids. The DNA for the CDR3 is TGCAGTGCTAGAGACGCGGGGGCGGGCACAGATACGCAGTATTTT. The encoded protein is CSARDAGAGTDTQYF.

The rearrangement links TRBV12-3 or TRBV12-4 to TRBJ2-7; 7 bases are shared with TRBD1. Unmatched junction bases numbered 6, after V lost 1 base and J lost 0 bases. The CDR3 is made up of 16 amino acids. In DNA, the CDR3 is TGTGCCAGCAGTTTAGTTGGGACAGACTACTCCTACGAGCAGTACTTC. This gives the protein CASSLVGTDYSYEQYF.